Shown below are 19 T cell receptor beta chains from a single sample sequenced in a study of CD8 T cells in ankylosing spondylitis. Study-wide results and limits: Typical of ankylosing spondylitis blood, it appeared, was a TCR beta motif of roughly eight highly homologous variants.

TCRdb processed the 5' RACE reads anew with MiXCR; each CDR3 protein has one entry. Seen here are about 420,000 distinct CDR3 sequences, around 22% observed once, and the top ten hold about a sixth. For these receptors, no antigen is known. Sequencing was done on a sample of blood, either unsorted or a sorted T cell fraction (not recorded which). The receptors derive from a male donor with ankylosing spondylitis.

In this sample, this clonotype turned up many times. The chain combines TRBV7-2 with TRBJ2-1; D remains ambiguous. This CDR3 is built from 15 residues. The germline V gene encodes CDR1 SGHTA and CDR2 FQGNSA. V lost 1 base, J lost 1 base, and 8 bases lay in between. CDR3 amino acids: CASSLVVGSYNEQFF. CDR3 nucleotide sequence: TGTGCCAGCAGCTTAGTTGTGGGTTCCTACAATGAGCAGTTCTTC. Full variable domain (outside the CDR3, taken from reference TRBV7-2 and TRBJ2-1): GAGVSQSPSNKVTEKGKDVELRCDPISGHTALYWYRQSLGQGLEFLIYFQGNSAPDKSGLPSDRFSAERTGGSVSTLTIQRTQQEDSAVYLCASSLVVGSYNEQFFGPGTRLTVL.

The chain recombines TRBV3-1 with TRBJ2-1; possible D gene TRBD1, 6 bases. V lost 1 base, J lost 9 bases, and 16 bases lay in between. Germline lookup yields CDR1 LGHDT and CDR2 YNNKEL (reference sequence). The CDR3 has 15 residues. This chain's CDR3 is CASSQGTVARGEQFF. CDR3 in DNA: TGTGCCAGCAGCCAAGGGACAGTCGCTCGTGGTGAGCAGTTCTTC.

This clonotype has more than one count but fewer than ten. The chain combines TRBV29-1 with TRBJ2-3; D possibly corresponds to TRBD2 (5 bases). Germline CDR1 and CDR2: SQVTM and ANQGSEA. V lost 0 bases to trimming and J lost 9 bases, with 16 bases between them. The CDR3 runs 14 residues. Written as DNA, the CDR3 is TGCAGCGTTGAAGATAGTGGTAGCCCGGGGACGCAGTATTTT. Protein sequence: CSVEDSGSPGTQYF.

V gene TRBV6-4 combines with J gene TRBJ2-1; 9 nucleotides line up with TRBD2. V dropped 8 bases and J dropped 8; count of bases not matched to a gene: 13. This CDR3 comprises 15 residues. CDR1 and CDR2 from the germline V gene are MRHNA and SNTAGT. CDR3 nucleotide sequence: TGTGCCAGCGCTCCGGGCGGGAGGGGTTTGGATGAGCAGTTCTTC. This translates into CASAPGGRGLDEQFF.

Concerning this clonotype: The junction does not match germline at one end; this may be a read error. The CDR3 nucleotides are TGTGCTAGTGGTTTGTTGACTAGCGGGATTAAAAGTGAGCAGTCCTTC. Its translation: CASGLLTSGIKSEQSF. The chain carries TRBV12-5 and TRBJ2-1, with 11 bases aligning to TRBD2. There are 16 residues in the CDR3. CDR1 and CDR2 from the germline V gene are LGHNT and FRNRAP. Using reference TRBV12-5 and TRBJ2-1 for the parts outside the CDR3, the full variable domain is DARVTQTPRHKVTEMGQEVTMRCQPILGHNTVFWYRQTMMQGLELLAYFRNRAPLDDSGMPKDRFSAEMPDATLATLKIQPSEPRDSAVYFCASGLLTSGIKSEQSFGPGTRLTVL.

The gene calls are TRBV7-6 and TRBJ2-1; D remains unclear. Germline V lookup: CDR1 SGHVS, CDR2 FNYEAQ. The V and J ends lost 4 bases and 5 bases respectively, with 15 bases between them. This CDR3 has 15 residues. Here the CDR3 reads CASSSRGRNDNEQFF. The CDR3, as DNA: TGTGCCAGCAGCTCCCGAGGAAGAAATGACAATGAGCAGTTCTTC. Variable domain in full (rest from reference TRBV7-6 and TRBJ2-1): GAGVSQSPRYKVTKRGQDVALRCDPISGHVSLYWYRQALGQGPEFLTYFNYEAQQDKSGLPNDRFSAERPEGSISTLTIQRTEQRDSAMYRCASSSRGRNDNEQFFGPGTRLTVL.

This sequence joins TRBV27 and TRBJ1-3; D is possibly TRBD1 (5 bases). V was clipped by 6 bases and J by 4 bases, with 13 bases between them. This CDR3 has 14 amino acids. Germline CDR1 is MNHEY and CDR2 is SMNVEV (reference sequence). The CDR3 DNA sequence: TGTGCCAGCAGCCGACGGGACGCGGGAAACACCATATATTTT. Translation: CASSRRDAGNTIYF.

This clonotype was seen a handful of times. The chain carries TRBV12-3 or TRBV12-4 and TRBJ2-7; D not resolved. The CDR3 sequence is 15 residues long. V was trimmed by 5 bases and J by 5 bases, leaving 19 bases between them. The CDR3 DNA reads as TGTGCCAGCAGTATCACCGTCACAGCCGGCGACGAGCAGTACTTC. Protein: CASSITVTAGDEQYF.

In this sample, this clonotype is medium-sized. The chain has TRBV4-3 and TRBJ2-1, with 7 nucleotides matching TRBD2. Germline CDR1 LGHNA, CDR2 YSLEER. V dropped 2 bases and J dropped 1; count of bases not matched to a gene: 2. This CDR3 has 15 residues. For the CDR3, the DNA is TGCGCCAGCAGCCAACAAGCGGGATCCTACAATGAGCAGTTCTTC. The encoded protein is CASSQQAGSYNEQFF.

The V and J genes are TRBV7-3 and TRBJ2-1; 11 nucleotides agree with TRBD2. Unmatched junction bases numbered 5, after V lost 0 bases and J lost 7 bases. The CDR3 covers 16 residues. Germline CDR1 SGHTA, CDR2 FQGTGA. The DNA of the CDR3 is TGTGCCAGCAGCTTAACAGCAGGGACTAGCGGTAATGAGCAGTTCTTC. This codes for CASSLTAGTSGNEQFF.

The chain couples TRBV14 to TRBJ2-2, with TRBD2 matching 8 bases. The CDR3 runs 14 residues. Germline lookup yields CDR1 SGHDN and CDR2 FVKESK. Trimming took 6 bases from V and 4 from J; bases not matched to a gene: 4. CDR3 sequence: CASRLAVTTGELFF. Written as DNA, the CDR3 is TGTGCCAGCAGACTAGCGGTTACCACCGGGGAGCTGTTTTTT.

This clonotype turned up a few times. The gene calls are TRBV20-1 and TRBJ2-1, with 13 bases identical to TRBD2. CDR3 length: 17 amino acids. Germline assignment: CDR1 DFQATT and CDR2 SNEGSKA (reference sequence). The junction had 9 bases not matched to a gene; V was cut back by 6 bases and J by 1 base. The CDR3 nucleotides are TGCAGTGCCACGGGACTAGCGGGACTTGTTTCCTACAATGAGCAGTTCTTC. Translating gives CSATGLAGLVSYNEQFF.

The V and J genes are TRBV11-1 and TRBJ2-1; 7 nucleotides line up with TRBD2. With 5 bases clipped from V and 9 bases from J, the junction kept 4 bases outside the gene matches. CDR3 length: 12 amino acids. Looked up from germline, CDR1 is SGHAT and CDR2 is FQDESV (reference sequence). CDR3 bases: TGTGCCAGCAGCGTGGGGACTACTGAGCAGTTCTTC. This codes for CASSVGTTEQFF.

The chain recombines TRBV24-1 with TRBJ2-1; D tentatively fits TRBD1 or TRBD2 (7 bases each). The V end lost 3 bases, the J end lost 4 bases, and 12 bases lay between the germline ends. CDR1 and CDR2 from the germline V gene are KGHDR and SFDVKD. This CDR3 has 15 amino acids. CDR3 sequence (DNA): TGTGCCACCAGTGATCCCAGGGGGGGGTACAATGAGCAGTTCTTC. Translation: CATSDPRGGYNEQFF.

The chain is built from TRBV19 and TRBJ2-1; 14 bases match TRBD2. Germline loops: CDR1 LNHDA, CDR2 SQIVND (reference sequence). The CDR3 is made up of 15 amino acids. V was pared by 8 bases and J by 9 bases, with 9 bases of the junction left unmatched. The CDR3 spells CASFGGTSGRPEQFF. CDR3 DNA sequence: TGTGCCAGTTTCGGGGGGACTAGCGGGAGACCTGAGCAGTTCTTC. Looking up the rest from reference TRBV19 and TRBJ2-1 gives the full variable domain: DGGITQSPKYLFRKEGQNVTLSCEQNLNHDAMYWYRQDPGQGLRLIYYSQIVNDFQKGDIAEGYSVSREKKESFPLTVTSAQKNPTAFYLCASFGGTSGRPEQFFGPGTRLTVL.

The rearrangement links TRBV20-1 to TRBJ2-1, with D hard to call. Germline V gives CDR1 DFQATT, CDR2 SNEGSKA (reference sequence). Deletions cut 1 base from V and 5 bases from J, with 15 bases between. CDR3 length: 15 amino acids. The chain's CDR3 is CSARVPRPRDNEQFF. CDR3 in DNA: TGCAGTGCTAGAGTCCCTAGGCCAAGGGACAATGAGCAGTTCTTC.

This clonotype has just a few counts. The CDR3 nucleotides read TGTGCCAGCAGCTCCGGGACAGGGGCATATGGCTACACCTTC. This sequence encodes CASSSGTGAYGYTF. The J gene is TRBJ1-2, the V gene TRBV7-3; 10 nucleotides align to TRBD1. The length of the CDR3 is 14 residues. Germline CDR1 reads SGHTA; CDR2 reads FQGTGA. V dropped 4 bases and J dropped 5; count of bases not matched to a gene: 4.

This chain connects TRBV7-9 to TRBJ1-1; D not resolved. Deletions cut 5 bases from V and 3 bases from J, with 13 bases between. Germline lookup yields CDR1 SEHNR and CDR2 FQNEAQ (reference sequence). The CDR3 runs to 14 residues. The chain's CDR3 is CASSQNPVDTEAFF. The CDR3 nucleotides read TGTGCCAGCAGCCAAAATCCCGTGGACACTGAAGCTTTCTTT.

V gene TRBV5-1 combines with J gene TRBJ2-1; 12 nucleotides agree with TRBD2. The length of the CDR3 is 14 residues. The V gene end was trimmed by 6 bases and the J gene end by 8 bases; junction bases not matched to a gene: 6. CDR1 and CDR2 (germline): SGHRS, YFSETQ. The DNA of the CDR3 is TGCGCCAGCACGGTGACTAGCGGGAGTCATGAGCAGTTCTTC. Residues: CASTVTSGSHEQFF.